What follows are 20 T cell receptor beta chains derived from one specimen sequenced in a study of blood T cell repertoires in COVID-19. The protocol was immunoSEQ multiplex PCR, while the TCRdb copy is restricted to in-frame clones and leaves out a portion. The table has around 250,000 clones, approximately 82% seen once. Material for sequencing was peripheral blood. The receptors stem from a woman aged 18-29 years with acute or convalescent COVID-19.

In nucleotides, the CDR3 is TGTGCCAGCAGCCCCCCGGGGAATGAGCAGTTCTTC. This sequence encodes CASSPPGNEQFF. This chain joins TRBV27 and TRBJ2-1, with D perhaps matching TRBD2 (5 bases). This CDR3 contains 12 residues. The V end lost 6 bases, the J end lost 7 bases, and 10 bases lay between the germline ends. Germline loops: CDR1 MNHEY, CDR2 SMNVEV (reference sequence).

The chain recombines TRBV7-8 with TRBJ2-5; 9 nucleotides match TRBD1. Germline V gene lookup returns CDR1 SGHVS and CDR2 FQNEAQ. CDR3 length equals 15 residues. V shed 1 base and J 7 bases; nucleotides not matched to a gene: 7. The CDR3 is CASSLGGTGLLTQYF. The CDR3 nucleotides are TGTGCCAGCAGCTTAGGTGGGACAGGGCTACTGACCCAGTACTTC.

CDR3 protein: CASSLAFFGGTSSSYEQYF. CDR3 nucleotides: TGTGCCAGCAGCTTGGCATTTTTCGGAGGTACCTCGAGCTCCTACGAGCAGTACTTC. V is TRBV5-8 and J is TRBJ2-7; D is perhaps TRBD2 (5 bases). The V and J ends lost 0 bases and 0 bases respectively, with 22 bases between them. Germline V gives CDR1 SGHTS, CDR2 YDEGEE. The CDR3 covers 19 residues.

The V gene is TRBV4-2, the J gene TRBJ1-2; 9 bases match TRBD1. V gave up 4 bases and J gave up 6 bases; unmatched junction bases: 6. The CDR3 extends over 14 amino acids. Germline V gene lookup returns CDR1 LGHNA and CDR2 YNFKEQ. CDR3 amino acids: CASSPGTGSHGYTF. The CDR3 DNA reads TGTGCCAGCAGCCCCGGGACAGGGTCTCATGGCTACACCTTC.

V is TRBV9 and J is TRBJ2-3, with 9 bases aligning to TRBD1. CDR1 and CDR2 (germline): SGDLS, YYNGEE. The CDR3 sequence is 16 residues long. The trim removed 0 bases at V and 2 bases at J, leaving 4 bases unmatched. The CDR3 loop reads CASSVVGTGTTDTQYF. In DNA, the CDR3 is TGTGCCAGCAGCGTAGTGGGGACAGGGACCACAGATACGCAGTATTTT.

The chain combines TRBV18 with TRBJ1-1; D is possibly TRBD1 (6 bases). The CDR3 spans 14 residues. V was clipped by 3 bases and J by 1 base, with 9 bases between them. Germline CDR1 and CDR2: KGHSH and LQKENI. CDR3 loop: CASSPGGSNTEAFF. CDR3 coding DNA: TGTGCCAGCTCACCTGGGGGCTCGAACACTGAAGCTTTCTTT.

The rearrangement links TRBV7-2 to TRBJ2-7, with D perhaps TRBD1 (6 bases). Trimming shortened V by 5 bases and J by 2 bases, and 10 bases separated the two germline ends. This CDR3 is 13 amino acids long. CDR1 is SGHTA and CDR2 is FQGNSA in the germline V gene. The CDR3 DNA follows: TGTGCCAGCAGCCCCGGACAGACCTACGAGCAGTACTTC. Amino acid sequence: CASSPGQTYEQYF. Using reference TRBV7-2 and TRBJ2-7 for the parts outside the CDR3, the full variable domain is GAGVSQSPSNKVTEKGKDVELRCDPISGHTALYWYRQSLGQGLEFLIYFQGNSAPDKSGLPSDRFSAERTGGSVSTLTIQRTQQEDSAVYLCASSPGQTYEQYFGPGTRLTVT.

The V gene is TRBV18, the J gene TRBJ2-5; D remains ambiguous. Between the trimmed V and J ends, which lost 4 bases and 0 bases, there was a span of 6 bases. Germline lookup yields CDR1 KGHSH and CDR2 LQKENI. The CDR3 loop spans 13 amino acids. The CDR3 is CASSRQNQETQYF. Written as DNA, the CDR3 is TGTGCCAGCTCACGTCAGAACCAAGAGACCCAGTACTTC.

This clone was counted a single time. This rearrangement joins TRBV14 to TRBJ2-1, with a tentative D call TRBD1 (5 bases). Germline V gene lookup returns CDR1 SGHDN and CDR2 FVKESK. Between the trimmed V and J ends, which lost 1 base and 12 bases, there was a span of 19 bases. The CDR3 is 15 residues long. This chain's CDR3 is CASSQGGFLGGSQFF. The CDR3 region has the DNA TGTGCCAGCAGCCAAGGGGGCTTTTTGGGCGGATCGCAGTTCTTC.

This clone was picked up a small number of times. The chain recombines TRBV11-1 with TRBJ1-3, with 8 positions matching TRBD1. The CDR3 consists of 16 residues. Germline V gene data show CDR1 as SGHAT and CDR2 as FQDESV (reference sequence). V lost 5 bases and J lost 0; bases outside the gene matches: 6. The CDR3 region is CASSEPDRGSGNTIYF. CDR3 nucleotides: TGTGCCAGCAGCGAACCCGACAGGGGCTCTGGAAACACCATATATTTT.

The rearrangement uses TRBV6-6 and TRBJ1-6, with 9 positions matching TRBD1. Germline V gene data show CDR1 as MNHNY and CDR2 as SVGAGI (reference sequence). The CDR3 is 17 amino acids. V lost 5 bases, J lost 6 bases, and 11 bases stayed unmatched. The CDR3 coding sequence is TGTGCCAGCAGTCGTCCGGGACAGGGACATTTTAATTCACCCCTCCACTTT. Translating it yields CASSRPGQGHFNSPLHF.

The V gene is TRBV5-1, the J gene TRBJ1-5; TRBD1 matches at 7 bases. Looked up from germline, CDR1 is SGHRS and CDR2 is YFSETQ. The junction had 0 bases not matched to a gene; V was cut back by 0 bases and J by 0 bases. The CDR3 extends over 15 amino acids. The CDR3 region has the DNA TGCGCCAGCAGCTTGGGGGACAGTAGCAATCAGCCCCAGCATTTT. The encoded protein is CASSLGDSSNQPQHF.

The chain has TRBV5-1 and TRBJ2-1, with 10 bases fitting TRBD2. V dropped 4 bases and J dropped 1; count of bases not matched to a gene: 11. The CDR3 sequence is 18 residues long. Germline-derived CDR1 and CDR2 are SGHRS and YFSETQ. This CDR3 is CASSGGGLAGVSYNEQFF. The CDR3 DNA follows: TGCGCCAGCAGCGGCGGTGGGCTAGCGGGAGTATCCTACAATGAGCAGTTCTTC.

This chain connects TRBV18 to TRBJ2-1; D is perhaps TRBD2 (5 bases). This CDR3 contains 15 residues. The V gene's germline CDR1 is KGHSH and CDR2 LQKENI. The ends were cut back, 6 bases at V and 2 bases at J, with 14 bases in the middle. CDR3 amino acids: CASSPLPGTYNEQFF. The CDR3, as DNA: TGTGCCAGCTCTCCCCTACCCGGGACCTACAATGAGCAGTTCTTC. Full variable domain (missing parts from reference TRBV18 and TRBJ2-1): NAGVMQNPRHLVRRRGQEARLRCSPMKGHSHVYWYRQLPEEGLKFMVYLQKENIIDESGMPKERFSAEFPKEGPSILRIQQVVRGDSAAYFCASSPLPGTYNEQFFGPGTRLTVL.

The chain links TRBV5-1 to TRBJ1-2; no clear D. Trimming shortened V by 0 bases and J by 5 bases, and 11 bases separated the two germline ends. Germline V gene data show CDR1 as SGHRS and CDR2 as YFSETQ. This CDR3 comprises 14 residues. The CDR3 sequence is CASSLAWAGYGYTF. CDR3 DNA: TGCGCCAGCAGCTTGGCCTGGGCAGGATATGGCTACACCTTC.

The chain combines TRBV28 with TRBJ1-4; the D gene is possibly TRBD1 (6 bases). The CDR3 has 19 amino acids. Deletions cut 3 bases from V and 2 bases from J, with 22 bases between. CDR1 MDHEN and CDR2 SYDVKM come from the germline V gene. The DNA of the CDR3 is TGTGCCAGCAGTTTCGATAGGGGGTGGGGCGGTCTCACTAATGAAAAACTGTTTTTT. Residues: CASSFDRGWGGLTNEKLFF.

In this sample, this clone turned up once. The V and J genes are TRBV11-2 and TRBJ2-7; maybe TRBD2 (5 bases). The CDR3 has 14 residues. V shed 8 bases and J shed 1 base, with 15 bases lying between them. Germline CDR1 reads SGHAT; CDR2 reads FQNNGV. CDR3 coding DNA: TGTGCCAGCCGCCCCGTCGCGGGTTCCTACGAGCAGTACTTC. Its translation is CASRPVAGSYEQYF.

This chain uses TRBV5-1 with TRBJ2-7; a possible D gene is TRBD2 (8 bases). Looked up from germline, CDR1 is SGHRS and CDR2 is YFSETQ. With 4 bases removed from V and 4 bases from J, the gap between germline ends came to 21 bases. This CDR3 has 16 amino acids. CDR3 nucleotide sequence: TGCGCCAGCAGCCGAAGTAGCGGGACAGCAGTATACGAGCAGTACTTC. Its translation is CASSRSSGTAVYEQYF.

The chain carries TRBV5-5 and TRBJ1-5; D might be TRBD1 (5 bases). The CDR3 sequence is 16 residues long. V gave up 4 bases and J gave up 3 bases, with 17 bases separating them. Looked up from germline, CDR1 is SGHKS and CDR2 is YYEKEE (reference sequence). The CDR3 sequence is CASSPQGPDYNQPQHF. The CDR3, as DNA: TGTGCCAGCAGCCCGCAGGGTCCGGATTACAATCAGCCCCAGCATTTT.

The chain uses TRBV10-3 and TRBJ2-7; possibly TRBD1 for D (6 bases). The V end was cut by 4 bases, the J end by 1 base, with 8 bases between. CDR1 is ENHRY and CDR2 is SYGVKD in the germline V gene. This CDR3 has 13 amino acids. The DNA for the CDR3 is TGTGCCATCAGTGCAGGGGAGTCCTACGAGCAGTACTTC. It is translated as CAISAGESYEQYF.